These 2 T cell receptor beta chains came from one sample sequenced in a study of T cells in localized non-small cell lung cancer. Generated by immunoSEQ multiplex PCR, the TCRdb table keeps only in-frame clones and is missing some. The sample carries fewer than 35,000 clones, roughly 89% recorded once. Sequencing was performed on peripheral blood, taken before any cancer treatment. The receptors were gathered from a female donor at least 60 years old with stage I lung adenocarcinoma.

This sequence joins TRBV7-2 and TRBJ2-2, with 12 bases aligning to TRBD2. The CDR3 sequence is 16 residues long. The germline gives CDR1 SGHTA, CDR2 FQGNSA. J gave up 6 bases and V 5 bases, and 7 bases lay outside the gene matches. The CDR3 DNA reads TGTGCCAGCAGCAGAACTAGCGGGAGGATTGCCGGGGAGCTGTTTTTT. Translating gives CASSRTSGRIAGELFF.

In this sample, this clone turned up once. The chain has TRBV19 and TRBJ1-1, with D unresolved. CDR1 and CDR2 from the germline V gene are LNHDA and SQIVND (reference sequence). V gave up 1 base and J gave up 1 base, with 7 bases separating them. The CDR3 spans 14 residues. CDR3 residues: CASSIGPANTEAFF. The CDR3 DNA is TGTGCCAGTAGTATAGGCCCGGCGAACACTGAAGCTTTCTTT.